This T cell receptor (beta chain) is drawn from a study of T cell responses to AZD1222 COVID-19 vaccine. Study results and caveats: Repertoires were sampled only after the peak T cell response. Reports indicate that nearly half of spike-specific TCRs are directed at unmutated variant regions.

Here immunoSEQ multiplex PCR was the method, and the copy in TCRdb shows in-frame clones only, minus some. The repertoire includes about 140,000 clones, roughly nine tenths of them detected once, and more than 2.5% sits in the top ten. In its sample, this clone was seen many times. The antigen is not known. This sequence originates from an adult in good health. The sample consisted of peripheral blood, taken on day 0 of AZD1222 vaccination.

CDR3 sequence (DNA): TGCGCCAGCAGCCAAGCCACGAGAGGGAGCTCCTACGAGCAGTACTTC. Protein sequence: CASSQATRGSSYEQYF. The chain couples TRBV4-1 to TRBJ2-7, with a tentative D call TRBD2 (5 bases). Germline V gene sequence: CDR1 MGHRA, CDR2 YSYEKL. With 1 base removed from V and 0 bases from J, the gap between germline ends came to 13 bases. The CDR3 is made up of 16 amino acids.